These 31 T cell receptor beta chains originate from one sample sequenced in a study of blood T cell repertoires in COVID-19. Only in-frame clones appear in the TCRdb table, and some are missing; sequencing was by immunoSEQ multiplex PCR. The sample contains about 76,000 clones, less than 95% of which appear only once. The specimen was peripheral blood. These receptors were collected from a woman aged 50 to 60 in a cohort sampled during active COVID-19.

The gene calls are TRBV7-2 and TRBJ2-1; maybe TRBD2 (5 bases). Germline CDR1 is SGHTA and CDR2 is FQGNSA. CDR3 length: 15 residues. The V end lost 4 bases, the J end lost 3 bases, and 13 bases lay between the germline ends. The chain's CDR3 is CASSSSYRDYNEQFF. CDR3 nucleotide sequence: TGTGCCAGCAGCTCAAGTTATCGGGACTACAATGAGCAGTTCTTC.

Here the CDR3 reads CASSPGGGSPYEQYF. The CDR3 nucleotides are TGTGCCAGTAGTCCTGGGGGAGGGAGTCCCTACGAGCAGTACTTC. This sequence joins TRBV19 and TRBJ2-7, with 7 nucleotides matching TRBD2. The germline CDR1 and CDR2 sequences are LNHDA and SQIVND (reference sequence). V shed 5 bases, J shed 2 bases, and the junction held 9 bases outside the gene matches. The CDR3 runs to 15 residues. The variable domain in full, completed from reference TRBV19 and TRBJ2-7, reads DGGITQSPKYLFRKEGQNVTLSCEQNLNHDAMYWYRQDPGQGLRLIYYSQIVNDFQKGDIAEGYSVSREKKESFPLTVTSAQKNPTAFYLCASSPGGGSPYEQYFGPGTRLTVT.

The gene calls are TRBV15 and TRBJ1-5; the D gene is possibly TRBD1 (6 bases). Germline V gives CDR1 LNHNV, CDR2 YYDKDF (reference sequence). The V and J ends lost 5 bases and 3 bases respectively, with 14 bases between them. The CDR3 is made up of 15 amino acids. CDR3 in DNA: TGTGCCACCAGCGTTCACAGGGAGAACAATCAGCCCCAGCATTTT. Encoded protein: CATSVHRENNQPQHF.

V and J are TRBV16 and TRBJ1-6; 9 bases map to TRBD1. The CDR3 extends over 17 amino acids. CDR1 is KGHSY and CDR2 is FQNENV in the germline V gene. Trimming cost V 0 bases and J 10 bases; bases outside gene matches: 10. CDR3 sequence reads: CASSQSIGTGLLSPLHF. CDR3 nucleotide sequence: TGTGCCAGCAGCCAATCGATAGGGACAGGGCTTTTGTCACCCCTCCACTTT.

The chain couples TRBV7-9 to TRBJ2-7, with 8 bases that match TRBD1. The CDR3 consists of 14 residues. Germline trimming cut 5 bases from V and 3 bases from J; bases unmatched to any gene: 6. Germline V gives CDR1 SEHNR, CDR2 FQNEAQ (reference sequence). The CDR3 DNA reads as TGTGCCAGCAGCAGCCTTGGGACAGGCTACGAGCAGTACTTC. This sequence encodes CASSSLGTGYEQYF.

The chain has TRBV27 and TRBJ1-5, with D possibly matching TRBD1 (6 bases). The V end lost 6 bases, the J end lost 7 bases, and 13 bases lay between the germline ends. The CDR3 consists of 13 residues. Germline V gene data show CDR1 as MNHEY and CDR2 as SMNVEV (reference sequence). The CDR3 DNA reads TGTGCCAGCAGCACACAGGGTTGGCAGCCCCAGCATTTT. Its translation is CASSTQGWQPQHF.

The gene calls are TRBV7-8 and TRBJ1-2, with 7 bases that match TRBD1. After removal of 2 bases from V and 6 bases from J, the junction contained 6 bases not matched to a gene. The germline V gene encodes CDR1 SGHVS and CDR2 FQNEAQ. The CDR3 is 14 amino acids. CDR3 residues: CASSLMRQGDGYTF. CDR3 bases: TGTGCCAGCAGCTTAATGAGACAGGGAGATGGCTACACCTTC.

This clone was counted between two and nine times. As DNA, the CDR3 is TGTGCCAGCAGAGAACAGGGGGCCCCCTACGAGCAGTACTTC. Its protein product is CASREQGAPYEQYF. The chain employs TRBV28 and TRBJ2-7; 9 nucleotides align to TRBD1. Trimming took 6 bases from V and 2 from J; bases not matched to a gene: 5. The CDR3 length is 14 residues. Germline CDR1 MDHEN, CDR2 SYDVKM.

V and J are TRBV30 and TRBJ2-2, with TRBD1 matching 7 bases. The trim removed 4 bases at V and 1 base at J, leaving 3 bases unmatched. CDR3 length equals 14 residues. The V gene's germline CDR1 is GTSNPN and CDR2 SVGIG (reference sequence). For the CDR3, the DNA is TGTGCCTGGATATGGGACAGGAACACCGGGGAGCTGTTTTTT. This gives the protein CAWIWDRNTGELFF. Filled out from reference TRBV30 and TRBJ2-2, the complete variable domain reads SQTIHQWPATLVQPVGSPLSLECTVEGTSNPNLYWYRQAAGRGLQLLFYSVGIGQISSEVPQNLSASRPQDRQFILSSKKLLLSDSGFYLCAWIWDRNTGELFFGEGSRLTVL.

This clone was observed a single time. V is TRBV28 and J is TRBJ1-1, with 8 positions matching TRBD1. Germline loops: CDR1 MDHEN, CDR2 SYDVKM. V shed 3 bases, J shed 5 bases, and the junction held 8 bases outside the gene matches. The CDR3 loop spans 15 amino acids. The CDR3 DNA follows: TGTGCCAGCAGTTTGGACAGGGTGGGTACGACTGAAGCTTTCTTT. Amino acids: CASSLDRVGTTEAFF.

The rearrangement joins TRBV5-1 to TRBJ2-7; 9 bases line up with TRBD1. Per germline, CDR1 SGHRS and CDR2 YFSETQ. V lost 3 bases and J lost 3; bases outside the gene matches: 7. CDR3 length: 15 residues. CDR3 in amino acids: CASSSGQGLFYEQYF. CDR3 sequence (DNA): TGCGCCAGCAGCTCTGGACAGGGGCTATTCTACGAGCAGTACTTC.

The chain joins TRBV18 to TRBJ2-7, with 10 positions matching TRBD1. Germline V gene sequence: CDR1 KGHSH, CDR2 LQKENI. Germline trimming cut 5 bases from V and 2 bases from J; bases unmatched to any gene: 3. The CDR3 has 14 amino acids. For the CDR3, the DNA is TGTGCCAGCTCAGCCGGGACAGGGGCCTACGAGCAGTACTTC. Its protein is CASSAGTGAYEQYF.

This clone appeared once. The V gene is TRBV19, the J gene TRBJ2-4; TRBD2 might be the D (5 bases). The germline V gene encodes CDR1 LNHDA and CDR2 SQIVND (reference sequence). The CDR3 is made up of 14 amino acids. Trimming left V 11 bases short and J 3 bases short, with 17 bases between. The CDR3 DNA sequence: TGTGCCTCAAGAGGGATCGGCGACAAAAACATTCAGTACTTC. Translating it yields CASRGIGDKNIQYF.

The chain joins TRBV24-1 to TRBJ2-5; TRBD2 might be the D (7 bases). The V gene's germline CDR1 is KGHDR and CDR2 SFDVKD. V was pared by 5 bases and J by 1 base, with 16 bases between. The CDR3 sequence is 16 residues long. The CDR3 DNA follows: TGTGCCACCAGTGCCCGGGGGGCAGGACGCCAAGAGACCCAGTACTTC. It is translated as CATSARGAGRQETQYF.

The chain links TRBV5-6 to TRBJ1-2, with 9 bases aligning to TRBD1. V lost 4 bases to trimming and J lost 3 bases; unmatched junction nucleotides: 7. Per germline, CDR1 SGHDT and CDR2 YYEEEE. This CDR3 spans 15 amino acids. The CDR3 nucleotides are TGTGCCAGCAGCCGGGGACAGGGTGGGTACTATGGCTACACCTTC. Translation gives CASSRGQGGYYGYTF.

J is TRBJ2-7 and V is TRBV5-1, with TRBD2 matching over 8 bases. Losses at the gene ends were 0 bases for V and 2 bases for J; bases not matched to a gene: 4. The CDR3 runs 15 residues. Germline values: CDR1 SGHRS, CDR2 YFSETQ. In nucleotides, the CDR3 is TGCGCCAGCAGCTTGGCCTTGGGACTAGCCTACGAGCAGTACTTC. This encodes CASSLALGLAYEQYF.

V is TRBV6-5 and J is TRBJ1-1; TRBD1 aligns across 8 bases. CDR3 length equals 16 residues. After removal of 2 bases from V and 1 base from J, the junction contained 6 bases not matched to a gene. CDR1 MNHEY and CDR2 SVGAGI come from the germline V gene. CDR3 bases: TGTGCCAGCAGTTACCCCCCAGGGGGCGCGAACACTGAAGCTTTCTTT. This encodes CASSYPPGGANTEAFF.

The chain carries TRBV7-9 and TRBJ1-1, with a weak D call TRBD1 (6 bases). This CDR3 has 14 residues. Trimming stripped 5 bases from V and 2 bases from J, with 12 bases between. CDR1 is SEHNR and CDR2 is FQNEAQ in the germline V gene (reference sequence). The CDR3 region has the DNA TGTGCCAGCAGCCCCGGGACATTTAACACTGAAGCTTTCTTT. Translating gives CASSPGTFNTEAFF.

The V and J genes are TRBV6-5 and TRBJ2-7, with 7 bases matching TRBD2. Germline lookup yields CDR1 MNHEY and CDR2 SVGAGI. Germline trimming cut 6 bases from V and 8 bases from J; bases unmatched to any gene: 10. The CDR3 length is 13 residues. CDR3 nucleotides: TGTGCCAGCAGCATGGGGGGGGTTTGGCAGCAGTACTTC. It codes for CASSMGGVWQQYF.

The chain employs TRBV30 and TRBJ2-5, with D hard to call. The CDR3 runs 14 residues. Trimming took 0 bases from V and 1 from J, leaving 9 bases between them. Germline CDR1 GTSNPN, CDR2 SVGIG (reference sequence). CDR3 sequence reads: CAWSVSRFQETQYF. The CDR3 region has the DNA TGTGCCTGGAGTGTAAGTCGGTTCCAAGAGACCCAGTACTTC.

This clone appeared a single time. The V gene is TRBV30, the J gene TRBJ1-1, with 7 bases identical to TRBD1. Germline-derived CDR1 and CDR2 are GTSNPN and SVGIG (reference sequence). The length of the CDR3 is 14 residues. V shed 0 bases, J shed 1 base, and the junction held 2 bases outside the gene matches. CDR3 amino acids: CAWSVGTANTEAFF. CDR3 DNA: TGTGCCTGGAGTGTGGGGACAGCGAACACTGAAGCTTTCTTT.

CDR3 amino acids: CASSKSEEAFF. CDR3 bases: TGTGCCAGCAGTAAATCGGAGGAAGCTTTCTTT. The chain uses TRBV12-3 or TRBV12-4 and TRBJ1-1; no reliable D call. The V and J ends lost 5 bases and 8 bases respectively, with 9 bases between them. CDR3 length: 11 amino acids.

The gene calls are TRBV15 and TRBJ2-7, with TRBD1 as a possible D gene (5 bases). V was clipped by 5 bases and J by 0 bases, with 20 bases between them. CDR3 length: 17 amino acids. CDR1 is LNHNV and CDR2 is YYDKDF in the germline V gene (reference sequence). CDR3 residues: CATSHTRQRRGSYEQYF. The CDR3 DNA is TGTGCCACCAGCCACACCAGGCAGCGAAGGGGCTCCTACGAGCAGTACTTC.

The gene calls are TRBV2 and TRBJ2-5; D not certain. Germline values: CDR1 SNHLY, CDR2 FYNNEI. The CDR3 extends over 13 amino acids. The V end lost 6 bases, the J end lost 4 bases, and 12 bases lay between the germline ends. The CDR3 spells CASRGSLRETQYF. The CDR3 DNA follows: TGTGCCAGCAGGGGCAGCCTAAGAGAGACCCAGTACTTC.

This chain connects TRBV9 to TRBJ2-1; weak D call: TRBD1 (6 bases). This CDR3 is 14 amino acids long. Germline loops: CDR1 SGDLS, CDR2 YYNGEE. The V and J ends lost 2 bases and 4 bases respectively, with 10 bases between them. The CDR3 coding sequence is TGTGCCAGCAGCGTCAGACAGGAATACAATGAGCAGTTCTTC. This codes for CASSVRQEYNEQFF. The variable domain in full, completed from reference TRBV9 and TRBJ2-1, reads DSGVTQTPKHLITATGQRVTLRCSPRSGDLSVYWYQQSLDQGLQFLIQYYNGEERAKGNILERFSAQQFPDLHSELNLSSLELGDSALYFCASSVRQEYNEQFFGPGTRLTVL.

V and J are TRBV19 and TRBJ2-1; TRBD2 matches 8 bases. CDR3 length equals 15 residues. V was pared by 4 bases and J by 4 bases, with 6 bases of the junction left unmatched. CDR1 and CDR2 from the germline V gene are LNHDA and SQIVND (reference sequence). The CDR3 loop is CASSSPGGMYNEQFF. DNA for the CDR3: TGTGCCAGTAGTAGCCCGGGGGGGATGTACAATGAGCAGTTCTTC.

The chain links TRBV7-9 to TRBJ2-1; D possibly corresponds to TRBD2 (7 bases). There are 16 residues in the CDR3. V was shortened by 5 bases and J by 5 bases, with 19 bases between the two germline ends. The germline V gene encodes CDR1 SEHNR and CDR2 FQNEAQ (reference sequence). CDR3 coding DNA: TGTGCCAGCAGCCCAACAGGGAGGGGCTACGACAATGAGCAGTTCTTC. It encodes CASSPTGRGYDNEQFF.

This chain uses TRBV5-1 with TRBJ1-2; 11 bases are shared with TRBD1. Germline CDR1 and CDR2: SGHRS and YFSETQ. Losses at the gene ends were 0 bases for V and 7 bases for J; bases not matched to a gene: 2. CDR3 size: 14 residues. CDR3 sequence reads: CASSLGTGGGGYTF. CDR3 DNA: TGCGCCAGCAGCTTGGGGACAGGGGGCGGTGGCTACACCTTC.

This chain links TRBV9 with TRBJ1-6; the D gene is possibly TRBD1 (5 bases). The CDR3 length is 15 residues. Trimming removed 0 bases from V and 8 bases from J, with 12 bases in between. Germline V gives CDR1 SGDLS, CDR2 YYNGEE. The CDR3 reads CASSVVPLGDSPLHF. In nucleotides, the CDR3 is TGTGCCAGCAGCGTAGTCCCCCTAGGGGATTCACCCCTCCACTTT. The full variable domain, its missing parts supplied by reference TRBV9 and TRBJ1-6, is DSGVTQTPKHLITATGQRVTLRCSPRSGDLSVYWYQQSLDQGLQFLIQYYNGEERAKGNILERFSAQQFPDLHSELNLSSLELGDSALYFCASSVVPLGDSPLHFGNGTRLTVT.

The chain couples TRBV5-4 to TRBJ1-6; TRBD1 is a possible D gene (5 bases). V dropped 0 bases and J dropped 5 bases, with 12 bases sitting between them. CDR3 length: 16 residues. The germline V gene has CDR1 SGHNT and CDR2 YYREEE (reference sequence). CDR3 sequence reads: CASSLDRRYHNSPLHF. The CDR3 DNA is TGTGCCAGCAGCTTGGACAGGCGGTACCATAATTCACCCCTCCACTTT.

This clone has a single count. The chain links TRBV19 to TRBJ2-7; D is perhaps TRBD2 (7 bases). From germline, CDR1 is LNHDA and CDR2 SQIVND (reference sequence). The ends were cut back, 3 bases at V and 6 bases at J, with 18 bases in the middle. The CDR3 is 15 amino acids. CDR3 coding DNA: TGTGCCAGTAGTATTGCTCGGGGGGCGTGGGGCGAGCAGTACTTC. As protein: CASSIARGAWGEQYF.